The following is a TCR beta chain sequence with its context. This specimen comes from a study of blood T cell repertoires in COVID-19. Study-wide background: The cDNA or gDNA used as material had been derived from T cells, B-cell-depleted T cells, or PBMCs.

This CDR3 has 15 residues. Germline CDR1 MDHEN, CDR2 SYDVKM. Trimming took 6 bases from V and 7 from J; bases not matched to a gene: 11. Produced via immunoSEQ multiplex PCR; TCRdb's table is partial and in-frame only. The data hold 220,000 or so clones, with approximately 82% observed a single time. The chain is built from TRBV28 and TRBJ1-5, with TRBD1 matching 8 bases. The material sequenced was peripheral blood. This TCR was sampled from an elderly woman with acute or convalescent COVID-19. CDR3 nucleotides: TGTGCCAGCAGCCCTAGCCAGGGGGCTACGCAGCCCCAGCATTTT. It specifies CASSPSQGATQPQHF.